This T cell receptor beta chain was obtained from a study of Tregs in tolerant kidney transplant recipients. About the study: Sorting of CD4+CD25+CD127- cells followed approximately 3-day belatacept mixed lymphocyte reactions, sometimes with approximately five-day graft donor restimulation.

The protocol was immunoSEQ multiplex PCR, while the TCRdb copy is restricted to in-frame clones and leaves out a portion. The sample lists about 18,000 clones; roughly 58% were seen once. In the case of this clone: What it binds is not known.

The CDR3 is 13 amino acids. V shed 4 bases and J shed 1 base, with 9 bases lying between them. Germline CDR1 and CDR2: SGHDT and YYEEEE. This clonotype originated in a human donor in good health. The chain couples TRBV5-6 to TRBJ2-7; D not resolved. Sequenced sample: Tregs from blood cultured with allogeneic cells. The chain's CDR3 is CASSPVDSYEQYF. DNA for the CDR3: TGTGCCAGCAGCCCGGTGGATTCCTACGAGCAGTACTTC. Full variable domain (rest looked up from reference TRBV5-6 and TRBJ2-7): DAGVTQSPTHLIKTRGQQVTLRCSPKSGHDTVSWYQQALGQGPQFIFQYYEEEERQRGNFPDRFSGHQFPNYSSELNVNALLLGDSALYLCASSPVDSYEQYFGPGTRLTVT.